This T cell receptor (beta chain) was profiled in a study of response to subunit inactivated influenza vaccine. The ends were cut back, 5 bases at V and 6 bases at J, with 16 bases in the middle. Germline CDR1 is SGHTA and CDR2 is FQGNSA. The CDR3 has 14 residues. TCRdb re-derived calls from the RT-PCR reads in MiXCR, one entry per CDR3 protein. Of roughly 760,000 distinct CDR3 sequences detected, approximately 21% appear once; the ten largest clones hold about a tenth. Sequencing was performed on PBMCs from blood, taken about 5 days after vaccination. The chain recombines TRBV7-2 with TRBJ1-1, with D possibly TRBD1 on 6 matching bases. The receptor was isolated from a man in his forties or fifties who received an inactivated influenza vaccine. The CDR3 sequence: CASSATGFTAEAFF. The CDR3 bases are TGTGCCAGCAGCGCCACAGGGTTTACAGCTGAAGCTTTCTTT.